Listed below are T cell receptor beta chains from one sample, sequenced in a study of OX40 agonist ivuxolimab in advanced cancers. The assay was immunoSEQ multiplex PCR, and TCRdb's table has in-frame clones only and misses some. The sample includes tens of thousands of clones, about 94% of them seen just once. This sample comprised CD4+ or CD8+ T cells sorted from blood, obtained in a trial of the OX40 agonist ivuxolimab. These receptor sequences come from an adult with an advanced solid tumor such as melanoma, head and neck, liver or kidney cancer. The CDR3 runs from the conserved cysteine through the conserved F or W. The D gene is left open where the match is weak. The size of a clone is reported for some rows only, either as once, few or many, or as a class for expanded clones.

abundance	d_gene	j_gene	len	v_gene	CDR3aa	CDR3nt
.	TRBD2	TRBJ2-7	13	TRBV27	CASSVSGSYEQYF	TGTGCCAGCAGTGTAAGCGGGAGCTACGAGCAGTACTTC
.	.	TRBJ2-2	17	TRBV7-8	CASSLAVGMVRAGELFF	TGTGCCAGCAGCTTAGCTGTGGGAATGGTGAGGGCCGGGGAGCTGTTTTTT
.	.	TRBJ2-5	14	TRBV6-5	CASSYIGGTETQYF	TGTGCCAGCAGTTATATCGGGGGAACGGAGACCCAGTACTTC
.	TRBD2	TRBJ2-3	16	TRBV4-1	CASSLRLAGGPDTQYF	TGCGCCAGCAGCCTACGACTAGCGGGGGGGCCAGATACGCAGTATTTT
.	.	TRBJ2-7	16	TRBV21-1	CASSKEEGLSSYEQYF	TGTGCCAGCAGCAAAGAGGAGGGCTTGAGCTCCTACGAGCAGTACTTC
.	TRBD2	TRBJ2-5	11	TRBV19	CASRGGAASHF	TGTGCCAGCCGGGGGGGGGCAGCCTCCCACTTC
few	.	TRBJ2-7	14	TRBV19	CASSPFGSHYEQYF	TGTGCCAGTAGTCCTTTCGGCAGCCACTACGAGCAGTACTTC
.	.	TRBJ2-2	15	TRBV4-1	CASSQDGPGTGELFF	TGCGCCAGCAGCCAAGATGGCCCCGGGACCGGGGAGCTGTTTTTT
.	TRBD2	TRBJ2-5	17	TRBV29-1	CSAHTGTSGGYQETQYF	TGCAGCGCTCATACCGGGACTAGCGGGGGGTATCAAGAGACCCAGTACTTC
.	.	TRBJ1-1	14	TRBV29-1	CSVPSGSENTEAFF	TGCAGCGTTCCTTCGGGAAGTGAAAACACTGAAGCTTTCTTT
.	.	TRBJ2-7	14	TRBV2	CASIERTISYEQYF	TGTGCCAGCATCGAACGGACGATTTCCTACGAGCAGTACTTC
.	.	TRBJ1-4	15	TRBV9	CASSVASGTGSKLFF	TGTGCCAGCAGCGTAGCTAGTGGGACCGGGTCCAAACTGTTTTTT
.	.	TRBJ2-5	16	TRBV9	CASSVAETAYAETQYF	TGTGCCAGCAGCGTAGCTGAGACAGCCTATGCAGAGACCCAGTACTTC
.	TRBD2	TRBJ2-3	17	TRBV7-7	CASSGLAGEDKTDTQYF	TGTGCCAGCAGCGGACTAGCGGGAGAGGATAAGACAGATACGCAGTATTTT
.	.	TRBJ1-6	14	TRBV5-6	CASSLGELNSPLHF	TGTGCCAGCAGCTTGGGGGAATTGAATTCACCCCTCCACTTT
.	.	TRBJ1-2	14	TRBV7-6	CASSSQNGGNGYTF	TGTGCCAGCAGCTCCCAAAACGGGGGTAATGGCTACACCTTC
.	TRBD2	TRBJ2-2	19	TRBV4-1	CASSQVHRAGGPVTGELFF	TGCGCCAGCAGCCAAGTCCATCGAGCGGGGGGGCCTGTCACCGGGGAGCTGTTTTTT
.	.	TRBJ2-7	12	TRBV4-1	CASSQVQDEQYF	TGCGCCAGCAGCCAAGTTCAGGACGAGCAGTACTTC
.	.	TRBJ2-5	14	TRBV7-8	CASSFPSATETQYF	TGTGCCAGCAGCTTCCCATCAGCTACAGAGACCCAGTACTTC
.	TRBD1	TRBJ1-4	16	TRBV4-3	CASSQVLGQGGEKLFF	TGCGCCAGCAGCCAAGTTTTGGGACAGGGGGGCGAAAAACTGTTTTTT
.	.	TRBJ2-1	14	TRBV15	CATSRDSRGNEQFF	TGTGCCACCAGCAGAGATAGCCGGGGAAATGAGCAGTTCTTC
.	TRBD1	TRBJ1-2	14	TRBV5-1	CASSWNGQAYGYTF	TGCGCCAGCAGCTGGAACGGACAGGCCTATGGCTACACCTTC
once	.	TRBJ2-5	12	TRBV15	CATSSTRGTQYF	TGTGCCACCAGCAGTACCAGGGGGACCCAGTACTTC
.	.	TRBJ1-1	12	TRBV9	CASSDGGAEAFF	TGTGCCAGCAGCGATGGGGGGGCTGAAGCTTTCTTT
.	TRBD1	TRBJ1-3	15	TRBV29-1	CSVEDGTGAGNTIYF	TGCAGCGTTGAAGATGGGACAGGGGCTGGAAACACCATATATTTT
.	TRBD1	TRBJ1-6	15	TRBV27	CASSFGTGGNSPLHF	TGTGCCAGCAGCTTCGGGACAGGGGGAAATTCACCCCTCCACTTT
.	TRBD2	TRBJ2-3	16	TRBV30	CAWGSVGAGPTDTQYF	TGTGCCTGGGGGTCCGTGGGAGCGGGACCGACAGATACGCAGTATTTT